Each of the 25 T cell receptor beta chains below was sequenced from the same sample in a study of blood T cell repertoires in COVID-19. Data came from immunoSEQ multiplex PCR; TCRdb stores just in-frame clones and leaves some out. Of some 220,000 clones in the sample, over 80% are singletons; the top ten hold around 1.3%. Sequencing input: peripheral blood. Receptors originate from a woman in her twenties or thirties with COVID-19, enrolled during active disease.

This clone occurred a few times. The CDR3 coding sequence is TGTGCCAGCAGCTTGAGTACGGAGACCCAGTACTTC. This translates into CASSLSTETQYF. The chain has TRBV7-2 and TRBJ2-5; D is ambiguous. The CDR3 has 12 amino acids. The V gene's germline CDR1 is SGHTA and CDR2 FQGNSA. V was trimmed by 3 bases and J by 5 bases, leaving 7 bases between them. The whole variable domain, filled in from reference TRBV7-2 and TRBJ2-5, reads GAGVSQSPSNKVTEKGKDVELRCDPISGHTALYWYRQSLGQGLEFLIYFQGNSAPDKSGLPSDRFSAERTGGSVSTLTIQRTQQEDSAVYLCASSLSTETQYFGPGTRLLVL.

The chain carries TRBV28 and TRBJ1-2; D might be TRBD1 (5 bases). The germline V and J ends were trimmed by 6 bases and 4 bases, with 18 bases remaining between them. Germline CDR1 is MDHEN and CDR2 is SYDVKM. This CDR3 region has 15 residues. The CDR3 region has the DNA TGTGCCAGCAGCCCAGGGTGGGGATACAGCTATGGCTACACCTTC. It yields the protein CASSPGWGYSYGYTF.

J is TRBJ1-3 and V is TRBV18; 8 bases map to TRBD1. CDR3 length equals 17 residues. Germline V gene data show CDR1 as KGHSH and CDR2 as LQKENI. The trim removed 3 bases at V and 2 bases at J, leaving 9 bases unmatched. The CDR3 nucleotides read TGTGCCAGCTCACCCAAAATCGGACAGGGCACTGGAAACACCATATATTTT. It is translated as CASSPKIGQGTGNTIYF.

The chain joins TRBV4-3 to TRBJ2-7; D remains ambiguous. Germline CDR1 and CDR2: LGHNA and YSLEER. The germline V and J ends were trimmed by 0 bases and 3 bases, with 12 bases remaining between them. The length of the CDR3 is 15 residues. The CDR3 DNA is TGCGCCAGCAGCCAAGAATGGGCTGGAAGCTACGAGCAGTACTTC. Translation gives CASSQEWAGSYEQYF.

This clone was picked up one time. The gene calls are TRBV29-1 and TRBJ2-7, with 8 positions matching TRBD2. This CDR3 comprises 15 residues. Per the germline V gene, CDR1 is SQVTM and CDR2 is ANQGSEA. J gave up 4 bases and V 0 bases, and 8 bases lay outside the gene matches. The CDR3 region is CSVEDPASGRYEQYF. CDR3 coding DNA: TGCAGCGTTGAAGATCCTGCTAGCGGGCGGTACGAGCAGTACTTC.

The chain is built from TRBV6-5 and TRBJ1-1; maybe TRBD1 (5 bases). This CDR3 is built from 14 residues. V was pared by 6 bases and J by 1 base, with 12 bases between. CDR1 MNHEY and CDR2 SVGAGI come from the germline V gene. CDR3 nucleotide sequence: TGTGCCAGCAGACCGGGACTTACGAACACTGAAGCTTTCTTT. Its translation is CASRPGLTNTEAFF.

The rearrangement uses TRBV5-1 and TRBJ2-1; 16 bases are a match to TRBD2. The CDR3 covers 17 residues. The V and J ends lost 3 bases and 2 bases, in that order; junction bases with no gene match: 2. CDR1 and CDR2 (germline): SGHRS, YFSETQ. The DNA for the CDR3 is TGCGCCAGCAGCTGGGGGACTAGCGGGAGGGCCTACAATGAGCAGTTCTTC. This gives the protein CASSWGTSGRAYNEQFF.

The V gene is TRBV6-6, the J gene TRBJ2-5, with 7 bases aligning to TRBD1. Germline V lookup: CDR1 MNHNY, CDR2 SVGAGI (reference sequence). This CDR3 region has 15 residues. The ends lost 5 bases at V and 2 bases at J; junction bases unmatched: 8. DNA of the CDR3: TGTGCCAGCAGTCAAAGACAGGGAATGCAAGAGACCCAGTACTTC. It encodes CASSQRQGMQETQYF.

In the case of this clone: At one boundary the junction diverges from the germline segment, which might be a read error. CDR3 protein: CASSVGGPNYGYTF. CDR3 DNA: TGTGCCAGCAGCGTAGGGGGGCCTAATTATGGCTACACCTTC. V and J are TRBV9 and TRBJ1-2; a possible D gene is TRBD1 (6 bases). Germline CDR1 is SGDLS and CDR2 is YYNGEE. CDR3 size: 14 residues. The variable domain in full, with the rest retrieved from reference TRBV9 and TRBJ1-2, is DSGVTQTPKHLITATGQRVTLRCSPRSGDLSVYWYQQSLDQGLQFLIQYYNGEERAKGNILERFSAQQFPDLHSELNLSSLELGDSALYFCASSVGGPNYGYTFGSGTRLTVV.

The chain carries TRBV30 and TRBJ1-1; D gene ambiguous. Germline V gene data show CDR1 as GTSNPN and CDR2 as SVGIG (reference sequence). The CDR3 totals 13 residues. The V gene lost 4 bases and the J gene lost 1 base, with 10 bases spanning the gap. The CDR3: CAWKARENTEAFF. CDR3 in DNA: TGTGCCTGGAAAGCACGGGAGAACACTGAAGCTTTCTTT.

This clone was recorded a few times. The sample holds other DNA sequences that translate to the same CDR3. The gene calls are TRBV9 and TRBJ2-1; TRBD2 is a possible D gene (5 bases). There are 15 residues in the CDR3. Per the germline V gene, CDR1 is SGDLS and CDR2 is YYNGEE. The V gene lost 1 base and the J gene lost 0 bases, with 8 bases spanning the gap. The chain's CDR3 is CASSVTGSSYNEQFF. In DNA form, the CDR3 reads TGTGCCAGCAGCGTAACTGGGAGCTCCTACAATGAGCAGTTCTTC.

V is TRBV28 and J is TRBJ2-7, with 8 bases identical to TRBD1. With V trimmed by 1 base and J by 2 bases, 4 bases remained unmatched. Per the germline V gene, CDR1 is MDHEN and CDR2 is SYDVKM. This CDR3 is built from 15 residues. DNA for the CDR3: TGTGCCAGCAGTTTATTAGGACAGGGACCCTACGAGCAGTACTTC. Translation gives CASSLLGQGPYEQYF.

This clone was observed a single time. The genes are TRBV5-1 and TRBJ2-1, with 8 bases identical to TRBD2. V shed 0 bases, J shed 9 bases, and the junction held 11 bases outside the gene matches. There are 16 residues in the CDR3. CDR1 and CDR2 from the germline V gene are SGHRS and YFSETQ. The CDR3 reads CASSLVGSGKRSEQFF. The CDR3 region has the DNA TGCGCCAGCAGCTTGGTAGGTAGCGGGAAACGAAGTGAGCAGTTCTTC.

The chain has TRBV7-9 and TRBJ1-6, with TRBD1 as a possible D gene (5 bases). V was shortened by 5 bases and J by 7 bases, with 12 bases between the two germline ends. This CDR3 contains 14 residues. Germline values: CDR1 SEHNR, CDR2 FQNEAQ (reference sequence). CDR3 protein: CASSKDQGNSPLHF. The CDR3 region has the DNA TGTGCCAGCAGCAAAGATCAGGGAAATTCACCCCTCCACTTT.

The chain employs TRBV4-3 and TRBJ2-7; a weak D match, TRBD2 (6 bases). The V gene's germline CDR1 is LGHNA and CDR2 YSLEER. The CDR3 extends over 13 amino acids. V dropped 4 bases and J dropped 4 bases, with 11 bases sitting between them. The CDR3 coding sequence is TGCGCCAGCAGCCCTCGGGCGGGGTACGAGCAGTACTTC. This encodes CASSPRAGYEQYF.

The chain links TRBV15 to TRBJ1-1; 10 nucleotides match TRBD1. With 1 base clipped from V and 3 bases from J, the junction kept 5 bases outside the gene matches. CDR1 is LNHNV and CDR2 is YYDKDF in the germline V gene (reference sequence). The CDR3 length is 16 residues. CDR3 in amino acids: CATSRGSGQGYTEAFF. The CDR3 nucleotides are TGTGCCACCAGCAGAGGGTCGGGACAGGGGTACACTGAAGCTTTCTTT.

CDR3 amino acids: CASSLALSRGNSPLHF. The CDR3 nucleotides read TGTGCCAGCAGCTTAGCTTTGTCTCGGGGGAATTCACCCCTCCACTTT. V is TRBV7-2 and J is TRBJ1-6; D is possibly TRBD1 (5 bases). V was shortened by 0 bases and J by 7 bases, with 13 bases between the two germline ends. The CDR3 consists of 16 residues. Germline lookup yields CDR1 SGHTA and CDR2 FQGNSA. Looking up the rest from reference TRBV7-2 and TRBJ1-6 gives the full variable domain: GAGVSQSPSNKVTEKGKDVELRCDPISGHTALYWYRQSLGQGLEFLIYFQGNSAPDKSGLPSDRFSAERTGGSVSTLTIQRTQQEDSAVYLCASSLALSRGNSPLHFGNGTRLTVT.

The chain employs TRBV11-2 and TRBJ1-3; D not certain. V dropped 3 bases and J dropped 6 bases, with 3 bases sitting between them. The germline gives CDR1 SGHAT, CDR2 FQNNGV. This CDR3 is 11 amino acids long. In DNA, the CDR3 is TGTGCCAGCAGCTTTCAAAACACCATATATTTT. Translated, it gives CASSFQNTIYF.

V and J are TRBV5-1 and TRBJ2-7; D perhaps matches TRBD1 (6 bases). V shed 6 bases and J shed 0 bases, with 16 bases lying between them. The CDR3 totals 15 residues. Germline V lookup: CDR1 SGHRS, CDR2 YFSETQ. CDR3 sequence (DNA): TGCGCCAGCAAAAACAGGGCTGGGGGCTCCTACGAGCAGTACTTC. Amino acids: CASKNRAGGSYEQYF.

The chain employs TRBV6-6 and TRBJ1-1; TRBD1 agrees at 7 bases. V trimming: 0 bases; J trimming: 4 bases; junction bases outside the gene matches: 8. The CDR3 has 16 amino acids. Germline lookup yields CDR1 MNHNY and CDR2 SVGAGI (reference sequence). The CDR3 DNA reads as TGTGCCAGCAGTTACTCGAGTACAGGGGCGAGCACTGAAGCTTTCTTT. Translating it yields CASSYSSTGASTEAFF.

The chain recombines TRBV5-1 with TRBJ2-3, with TRBD1 as a possible D gene (5 bases). Germline CDR1 and CDR2: SGHRS and YFSETQ. V lost 1 base, J lost 0 bases, and 18 bases lay in between. This CDR3 comprises 18 residues. The CDR3 is CASSLFSLLSGSTDTQYF. CDR3 coding DNA: TGCGCCAGCAGCTTGTTTTCTTTGTTGTCAGGGAGCACAGATACGCAGTATTTT.

The rearrangement joins TRBV5-1 to TRBJ2-1; 9 bases align to TRBD1. The V gene end was trimmed by 1 base and the J gene end by 3 bases; junction bases not matched to a gene: 5. The CDR3 has 16 amino acids. CDR1 SGHRS and CDR2 YFSETQ come from the germline V gene. The chain's CDR3 is CASSLTGQGSYNEQFF. CDR3 nucleotide sequence: TGCGCCAGCAGCTTGACTGGACAGGGGAGCTACAATGAGCAGTTCTTC.

The rearrangement joins TRBV3-1 (or the pseudogene TRBV3-2) to TRBJ1-1; maybe TRBD1 (5 bases). The V gene lost 2 bases and the J gene lost 3 bases, with 16 bases spanning the gap. CDR1 is LGHDT, CDR2 YNNKEL, per germline (reference sequence). The CDR3 runs 16 residues. This CDR3 is CASSQISGLEDTEAFF. The CDR3 DNA is TGTGCCAGCAGCCAAATCTCGGGACTGGAGGACACTGAAGCTTTCTTT.

V usage is TRBV9 and J usage is TRBJ2-1; possible D gene TRBD2, 6 bases. Germline V gives CDR1 SGDLS, CDR2 YYNGEE. Trimming cost V 3 bases and J 0 bases, with 13 bases left between them. The CDR3 is 16 residues long. The CDR3 DNA reads as TGTGCCAGCAGCGGACCAACTAGCCTCTCCTACAATGAGCAGTTCTTC. Protein: CASSGPTSLSYNEQFF.

The chain has TRBV30 and TRBJ1-2; 8 nucleotides line up with TRBD1. With 0 bases clipped from V and 3 bases from J, the junction kept 3 bases outside the gene matches. Germline CDR1 is GTSNPN and CDR2 is SVGIG (reference sequence). The CDR3 extends over 14 amino acids. CDR3 sequence: CAWSVAGGYYGYTF. CDR3 nucleotides: TGTGCCTGGAGTGTTGCAGGGGGCTACTATGGCTACACCTTC.